These 8 T cell receptor beta chains originate from one sample sequenced in a study of T-cell reconstitution after alpha-beta-depleted transplantation in children. The library targeted TCRbeta and was prepared with unique molecular identifiers. TCRdb ran MiXCR on the PCR reads and lists one entry per CDR3 protein. The top ten clones hold around 2% of a sample with a few hundred thousand distinct CDR3 sequences, roughly 13% of them seen once. The material was PBMCs, mostly from graft donor cells, obtained 360 days after TCRalphabeta/CD19-depleted stem cell transplant. The receptors come from a male patient under 18 who had a stem cell transplant for acute myeloid leukemia, so the T cells may come from the graft donor.

The chain joins TRBV5-1 to TRBJ2-3; perhaps D is TRBD1 or TRBD2 (5 bases each). CDR3 size: 15 residues. CDR1 SGHRS and CDR2 YFSETQ come from the germline V gene. Trimming stripped 6 bases from V and 3 bases from J, with 17 bases between. CDR3 DNA: TGCGCCAGCAACACTGGTGGGGGATCTACAGATACGCAGTATTTT. It yields the protein CASNTGGGSTDTQYF.

This chain connects TRBV5-4 to TRBJ2-1, with 12 nucleotides matching TRBD2. V lost 7 bases and J lost 5; bases outside the gene matches: 4. The CDR3 spans 14 residues. CDR1 is SGHNT and CDR2 is YYREEE in the germline V gene (reference sequence). The CDR3 protein is CASGGTSGHNEQFF. The CDR3 coding sequence is TGTGCCAGCGGGGGGACTAGCGGGCACAATGAGCAGTTCTTC.

This clonotype has more than one count but fewer than ten. This chain links TRBV20-1 with TRBJ2-3; a possible D gene is TRBD1 (8 bases). Per the germline V gene, CDR1 is DFQATT and CDR2 is SNEGSKA (reference sequence). This CDR3 spans 15 amino acids. V lost 3 bases and J lost 6, with 19 bases in between. The CDR3 sequence is CSASLNRGGFDTQYF. As DNA, the CDR3 is TGCAGTGCTAGTTTGAACAGGGGGGGATTCGATACGCAGTATTTT.

This clonotype was detected ten times or more. This rearrangement joins TRBV6-5 to TRBJ2-7, with D perhaps matching TRBD2 (5 bases). The CDR3 loop spans 16 amino acids. The V end was cut by 0 bases, the J end by 5 bases, with 17 bases between. Germline assignment: CDR1 MNHEY and CDR2 SVGAGI. CDR3 in DNA: TGTGCCAGCAGTTACTCGAGCGGTGGGGTTGAAGACGAGCAGTACTTC. Translating gives CASSYSSGGVEDEQYF.

The DNA of the CDR3 is TGTGCCAGCAGCGCATTAGGGACTAGCAATGAGCAGTTCTTC. Translation: CASSALGTSNEQFF. The chain recombines TRBV7-2 with TRBJ2-1, with TRBD2 matching over 8 bases. Germline-derived CDR1 and CDR2 are SGHTA and FQGNSA. V lost 5 bases to trimming and J lost 6 bases; unmatched junction nucleotides: 6. This CDR3 comprises 14 residues.

The chain joins TRBV6-2 or TRBV6-3 to TRBJ2-7; perhaps D is TRBD1 or TRBD2 (6 bases each). Germline V gene data show CDR1 as MNHEY and CDR2 as SVGEGT. V lost 10 bases and J 2 bases, leaving 21 bases between the germline ends. CDR3 length: 15 residues. CDR3 nucleotides: TGTGCCACAAAACGGGGGCAGATCGGTGCCTACGAGCAGTACTTC. Translating gives CATKRGQIGAYEQYF.

This chain connects TRBV20-1 to TRBJ1-5; 8 bases line up with TRBD1. V gave up 3 bases and J gave up 5 bases; unmatched junction bases: 9. The CDR3 covers 15 residues. Germline V CDR1 and CDR2: DFQATT, SNEGSKA (reference sequence). The CDR3 DNA sequence: TGCAGTGCTAGGAGGCCAGGGGGCGCGGATCAGCCCCAGCATTTT. The encoded protein is CSARRPGGADQPQHF.

The V and J genes are TRBV20-1 and TRBJ2-5; no reliable D call. V was trimmed by 1 base and J by 1 base, leaving 10 bases between them. CDR3 length equals 14 residues. The germline CDR1 and CDR2 sequences are DFQATT and SNEGSKA (reference sequence). The CDR3 sequence is CSARVPATQETQYF. The CDR3 DNA reads as TGCAGTGCTAGAGTACCAGCTACCCAAGAGACCCAGTACTTC.